This T cell receptor (beta chain) originates from a study of shared clonotypes between healthy human individuals. Assay: immunoSEQ multiplex PCR; the TCRdb copy retains only in-frame clones and omits some. The sample consists of about 2.4 million clones, roughly 93% of them appearing once. The CDR3 is made up of 14 amino acids. CDR1 and CDR2 from the germline V gene are MDHEN and SYDVKM. With 8 bases removed from V and 2 bases from J, the gap between germline ends came to 10 bases. This sequence originates from a man in his late teens or twenties in good health. Some clones in this sample may be carry-over from other donors' samples. Input material: naive CD4+ T cells from PBMCs. Subset given: CD45RA+ positively selected. This chain joins TRBV28 and TRBJ2-6, with D possibly matching TRBD2 (5 bases). In DNA form, the CDR3 reads TGTGCCAGCGACGAGGGCCCTGGGGCCAACGTCCTGACTTTC. Its translation is CASDEGPGANVLTF.